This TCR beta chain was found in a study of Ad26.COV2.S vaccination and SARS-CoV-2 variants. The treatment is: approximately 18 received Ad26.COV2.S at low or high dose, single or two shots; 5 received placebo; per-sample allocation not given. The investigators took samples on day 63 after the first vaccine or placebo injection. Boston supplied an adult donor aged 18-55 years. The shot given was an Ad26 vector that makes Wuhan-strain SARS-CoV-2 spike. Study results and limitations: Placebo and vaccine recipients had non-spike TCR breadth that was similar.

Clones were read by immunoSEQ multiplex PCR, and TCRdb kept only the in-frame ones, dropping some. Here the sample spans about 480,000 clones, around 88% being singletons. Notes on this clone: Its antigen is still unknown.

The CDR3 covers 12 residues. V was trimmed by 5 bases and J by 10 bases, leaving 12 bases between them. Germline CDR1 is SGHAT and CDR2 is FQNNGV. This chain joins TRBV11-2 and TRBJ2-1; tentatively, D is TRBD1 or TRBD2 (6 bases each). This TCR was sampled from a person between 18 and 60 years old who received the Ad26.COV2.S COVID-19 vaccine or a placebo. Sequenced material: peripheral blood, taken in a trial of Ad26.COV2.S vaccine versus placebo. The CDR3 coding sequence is TGTGCCAGCAGCCCGGGGGCCGTCGAGCAGTTCTTC. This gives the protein CASSPGAVEQFF. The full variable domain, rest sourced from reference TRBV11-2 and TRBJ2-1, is EAGVAQSPRYKIIEKRQSVAFWCNPISGHATLYWYQQILGQGPKLLIQFQNNGVVDDSQLPKDRFSAERLKGVDSTLKIQPAKLEDSAVYLCASSPGAVEQFFGPGTRLTVL.